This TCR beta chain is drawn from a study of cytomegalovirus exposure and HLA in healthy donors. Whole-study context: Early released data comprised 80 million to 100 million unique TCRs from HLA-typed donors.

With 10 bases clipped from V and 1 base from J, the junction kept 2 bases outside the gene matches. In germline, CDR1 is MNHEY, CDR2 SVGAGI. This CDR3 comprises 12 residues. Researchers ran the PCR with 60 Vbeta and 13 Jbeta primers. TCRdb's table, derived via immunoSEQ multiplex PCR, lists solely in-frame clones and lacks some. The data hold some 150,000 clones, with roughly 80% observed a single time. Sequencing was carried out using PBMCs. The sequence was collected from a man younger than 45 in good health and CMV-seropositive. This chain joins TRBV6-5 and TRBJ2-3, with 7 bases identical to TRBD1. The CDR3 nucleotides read TGTGCCACCGGACAGGGCACAGATACGCAGTATTTT. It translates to CATGQGTDTQYF.